Listed here are 14 T cell receptor beta chains from one sample, sequenced in a study of blood T cell repertoires in COVID-19 (dated by TCRdb to 2018 to 2020). The library was generated by the immunoSEQ multiplex PCR assay. TCRdb limited this immuneACCESS table to in-frame rearrangements with V and J called. A share of clones is missing; checked studies link under half to unresolved V genes, and the rest is unexplained. Here the sample has around 260,000 clones; approximately 90% occur a single time. The ten biggest clones cover approximately 0.84% of the sample. The specimen sequenced was peripheral blood. The receptors were sampled from a man between 25 and 39 years old with acute or convalescent COVID-19.

Written as DNA, the CDR3 is TGTGCCAGCAGCTTGAGTACAGGGTCCTATAATTCACCCCTCCACTTT. Translation gives CASSLSTGSYNSPLHF. This chain links TRBV5-5 with TRBJ1-6, with D tentatively TRBD1 (6 bases). The CDR3 runs 16 residues. V was cut by 1 base and J by 1 base, with 9 bases left in between. Per the germline V gene, CDR1 is SGHKS and CDR2 is YYEKEE (reference sequence).

The V gene is TRBV19, the J gene TRBJ2-1; TRBD1 is a possible D gene (5 bases). The CDR3 has 19 amino acids. Germline V lookup: CDR1 LNHDA, CDR2 SQIVND (reference sequence). Trimming stripped 3 bases from V and 0 bases from J, with 21 bases between. CDR3 sequence: CASSISELGPQSSYNEQFF. The CDR3 DNA is TGTGCCAGTAGTATTTCAGAATTGGGGCCACAGAGCTCCTACAATGAGCAGTTCTTC. Together with reference TRBV19 and TRBJ2-1, the CDR3 gives the full variable domain: DGGITQSPKYLFRKEGQNVTLSCEQNLNHDAMYWYRQDPGQGLRLIYYSQIVNDFQKGDIAEGYSVSREKKESFPLTVTSAQKNPTAFYLCASSISELGPQSSYNEQFFGPGTRLTVL.

This chain uses TRBV9 with TRBJ2-1, with 9 bases matching TRBD2. This CDR3 region has 15 residues. Germline V CDR1 and CDR2: SGDLS, YYNGEE. V lost 3 bases, J lost 4 bases, and 5 bases stayed unmatched. The CDR3 loop reads CASSARLAVYNEQFF. Written as DNA, the CDR3 is TGTGCCAGCAGCGCCCGACTAGCGGTTTACAATGAGCAGTTCTTC.

The chain couples TRBV5-5 to TRBJ2-1; D is perhaps TRBD1 (5 bases). V dropped 4 bases and J dropped 5 bases, with 13 bases sitting between them. This CDR3 has 14 residues. The germline gives CDR1 SGHKS, CDR2 YYEKEE (reference sequence). Written as DNA, the CDR3 is TGTGCCAGCAGCCTAGGGGCACCTAACAATGAGCAGTTCTTC. It translates to CASSLGAPNNEQFF. Full variable domain (missing parts from reference TRBV5-5 and TRBJ2-1): DAGVTQSPTHLIKTRGQQVTLRCSPISGHKSVSWYQQVLGQGPQFIFQYYEKEERGRGNFPDRFSARQFPNYSSELNVNALLLGDSALYLCASSLGAPNNEQFFGPGTRLTVL.

This chain connects TRBV27 to TRBJ2-7, with D perhaps matching TRBD1 (5 bases). From germline, CDR1 is MNHEY and CDR2 SMNVEV (reference sequence). The V end lost 2 bases, the J end lost 6 bases, and 17 bases lay between the germline ends. This CDR3 region has 15 residues. In DNA, the CDR3 is TGTGCCAGCAGTTTACACCCCCAGGGAATCGGCGAGCAGTACTTC. It codes for CASSLHPQGIGEQYF.

The rearrangement joins TRBV9 to TRBJ1-2; D perhaps matches TRBD1 (6 bases). Germline V CDR1 and CDR2: SGDLS, YYNGEE. Trimming pared 4 bases from V and 5 bases from J, leaving 21 bases between. This CDR3 is 16 amino acids long. The CDR3 sequence: CASSTQGSPGPYGYTF. The CDR3, as DNA: TGTGCCAGCAGCACCCAGGGGTCCCCAGGACCTTATGGCTACACCTTC.

J is TRBJ1-5 and V is TRBV10-2; no firm D call. CDR3 length: 12 residues. Germline CDR1 is WSHSY and CDR2 is SAAADI. The V and J ends lost 4 bases and 4 bases respectively, with 5 bases between them. The CDR3 nucleotides read TGCGCCAGCAGTGGCGGGAATCAGCCCCAGCATTTT. Translated, it gives CASSGGNQPQHF.

The chain is built from TRBV19 and TRBJ1-5; D is perhaps TRBD1 (6 bases). V was trimmed by 5 bases and J by 11 bases, leaving 13 bases between them. CDR1 and CDR2 from the germline V gene are LNHDA and SQIVND (reference sequence). The CDR3 has 12 residues. The CDR3 reads CASSLTGLTQHF. CDR3 nucleotides: TGTGCCAGTAGTCTTACAGGGTTGACCCAGCATTTT.

The V call is TRBV6-5, the J call TRBJ2-2; 7 nucleotides align to TRBD2. The trim removed 8 bases at V and 2 bases at J, leaving 5 bases unmatched. Germline V gene sequence: CDR1 MNHEY, CDR2 SVGAGI. The CDR3 sequence is 14 residues long. This chain's CDR3 is CASQLAPNTGELFF. The CDR3 nucleotides read TGTGCCAGCCAACTAGCGCCCAACACCGGGGAGCTGTTTTTT.

The chain carries TRBV7-3 and TRBJ2-3, with 7 bases identical to TRBD2. The CDR3 extends over 16 amino acids. Germline V gene sequence: CDR1 SGHTA, CDR2 FQGTGA. V dropped 6 bases and J dropped 0; count of bases not matched to a gene: 9. The CDR3 DNA reads TGTGCCAGCAGGTCGTCCGGGACTATAAGCACAGATACGCAGTATTTT. The encoded protein is CASRSSGTISTDTQYF. Using reference TRBV7-3 and TRBJ2-3 for the parts outside the CDR3, the full variable domain is GAGVSQTPSNKVTEKGKYVELRCDPISGHTALYWYRQSLGQGPEFLIYFQGTGAADDSGLPNDRFFAVRPEGSVSTLKIQRTERGDSAVYLCASRSSGTISTDTQYFGPGTRLTVL.

The chain links TRBV30 to TRBJ1-2; a possible D gene is TRBD1 (5 bases). Germline CDR1 is GTSNPN and CDR2 is SVGIG (reference sequence). Trimming took off 1 base at V and 5 bases at J, with 17 bases between the two ends. This CDR3 comprises 15 residues. In DNA, the CDR3 is TGTGCCTGGAGTGAGGGCCTAGACAGAGAATATGGCTACACCTTC. It specifies CAWSEGLDREYGYTF.

This chain joins TRBV5-4 and TRBJ2-2; D is unresolved. Germline CDR1 reads SGHNT; CDR2 reads YYREEE (reference sequence). The germline V and J ends were trimmed by 0 bases and 1 base, with 4 bases remaining between them. The CDR3 spans 14 residues. CDR3 sequence: CASSLERNTGELFF. The DNA of the CDR3 is TGTGCCAGCAGCTTGGAGCGGAACACCGGGGAGCTGTTTTTT.

The chain carries TRBV7-3 and TRBJ2-5; 9 nucleotides agree with TRBD2. CDR3 length: 15 amino acids. Germline CDR1 and CDR2: SGHTA and FQGTGA. The J segment lost 5 bases and the V segment lost 5 bases, leaving 9 bases of the junction unmatched. CDR3 DNA: TGTGCCAGCAGCCCCCACTACGCGGGGGGGGAGACCCAGTACTTC. It specifies CASSPHYAGGETQYF.

The chain carries TRBV11-2 and TRBJ2-7, with 7 bases identical to TRBD1. The V and J ends lost 1 base and 4 bases, in that order; junction bases with no gene match: 7. Germline loops: CDR1 SGHAT, CDR2 FQNNGV. The CDR3 spans 15 residues. CDR3 sequence reads: CASSLGSGTVYEQYF. As DNA, the CDR3 is TGTGCCAGCAGCTTAGGGAGTGGGACAGTATACGAGCAGTACTTC.